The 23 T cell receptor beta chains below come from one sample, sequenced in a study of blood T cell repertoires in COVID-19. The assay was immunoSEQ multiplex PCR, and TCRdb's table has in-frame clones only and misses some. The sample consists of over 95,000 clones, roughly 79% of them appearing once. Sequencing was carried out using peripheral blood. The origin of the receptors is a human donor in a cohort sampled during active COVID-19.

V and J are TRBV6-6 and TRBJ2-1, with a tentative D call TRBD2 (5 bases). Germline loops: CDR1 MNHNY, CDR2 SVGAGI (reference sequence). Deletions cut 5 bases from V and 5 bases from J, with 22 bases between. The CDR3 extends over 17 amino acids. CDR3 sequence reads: CASSLGASRYKNNEQFF. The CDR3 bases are TGTGCCAGCAGTCTAGGAGCTAGCAGGTACAAAAACAATGAGCAGTTCTTC.

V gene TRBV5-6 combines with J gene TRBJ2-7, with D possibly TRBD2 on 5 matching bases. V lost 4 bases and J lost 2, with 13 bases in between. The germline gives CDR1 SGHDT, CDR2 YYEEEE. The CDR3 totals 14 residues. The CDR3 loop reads CASSRLTGTYEQYF. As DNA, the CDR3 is TGTGCCAGCAGCCGATTAACGGGAACCTACGAGCAGTACTTC.

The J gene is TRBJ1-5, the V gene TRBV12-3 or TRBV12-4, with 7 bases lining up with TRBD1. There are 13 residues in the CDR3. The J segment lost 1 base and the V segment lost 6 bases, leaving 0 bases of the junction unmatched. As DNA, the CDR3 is TGTGCCAGCAGACAGGGGAGCAATCAGCCCCAGCATTTT. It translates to CASRQGSNQPQHF.

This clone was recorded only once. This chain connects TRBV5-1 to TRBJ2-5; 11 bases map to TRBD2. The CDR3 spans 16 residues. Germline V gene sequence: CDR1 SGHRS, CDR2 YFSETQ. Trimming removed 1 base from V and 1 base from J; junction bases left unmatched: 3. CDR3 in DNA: TGCGCCAGCAGCTTGCCCGGGACTAGCGGCCAAGAGACCCAGTACTTC. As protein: CASSLPGTSGQETQYF.

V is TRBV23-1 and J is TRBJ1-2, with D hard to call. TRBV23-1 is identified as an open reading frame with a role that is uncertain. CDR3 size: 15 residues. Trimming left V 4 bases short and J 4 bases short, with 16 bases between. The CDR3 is CASSPSNSDPYGYTF. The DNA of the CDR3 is TGCGCCAGCAGTCCTTCGAACAGTGATCCCTATGGCTACACCTTC.

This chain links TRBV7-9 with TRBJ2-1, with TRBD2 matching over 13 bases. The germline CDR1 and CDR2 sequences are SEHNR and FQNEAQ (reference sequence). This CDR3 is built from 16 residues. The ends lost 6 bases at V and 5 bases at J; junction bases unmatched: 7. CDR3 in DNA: TGTGCCAGCAGTCGACTAGCGGGAGGCCAGGACAATGAGCAGTTCTTC. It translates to CASSRLAGGQDNEQFF.

In nucleotides, the CDR3 is TGTGCCAGCAGGGAGATGGCCAACGTCCTGACTTTC. It specifies CASREMANVLTF. The gene calls are TRBV28 and TRBJ2-6; D remains unclear. Trimming pared 6 bases from V and 6 bases from J, leaving 6 bases between. The CDR3 has 12 residues. Germline assignment: CDR1 MDHEN and CDR2 SYDVKM.

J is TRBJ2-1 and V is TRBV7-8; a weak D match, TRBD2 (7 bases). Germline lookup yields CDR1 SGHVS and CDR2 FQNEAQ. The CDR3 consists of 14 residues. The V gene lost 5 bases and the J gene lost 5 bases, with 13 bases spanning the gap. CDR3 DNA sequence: TGTGCCAGCAGCCCGGGGGGCCAAGACAATGAGCAGTTCTTC. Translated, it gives CASSPGGQDNEQFF.

CDR3 sequence: CASSPAPGQVSPEAFF. CDR3 in DNA: TGTGCCAGCTCACCGGCCCCGGGACAGGTGTCCCCTGAAGCTTTCTTT. The rearrangement joins TRBV18 to TRBJ1-1; 8 bases fit TRBD1. V lost 3 bases and J lost 6; bases outside the gene matches: 12. This CDR3 is built from 16 residues. Germline V gene sequence: CDR1 KGHSH, CDR2 LQKENI. Looking up the rest from reference TRBV18 and TRBJ1-1 gives the full variable domain: NAGVMQNPRHLVRRRGQEARLRCSPMKGHSHVYWYRQLPEEGLKFMVYLQKENIIDESGMPKERFSAEFPKEGPSILRIQQVVRGDSAAYFCASSPAPGQVSPEAFFGQGTRLTVV.

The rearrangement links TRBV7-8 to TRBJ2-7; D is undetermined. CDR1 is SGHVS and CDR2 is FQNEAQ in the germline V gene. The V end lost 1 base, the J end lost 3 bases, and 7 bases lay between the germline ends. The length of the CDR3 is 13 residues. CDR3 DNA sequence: TGTGCCAGCAGCTTAGGGCATGGCTACGAGCAGTACTTC. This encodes CASSLGHGYEQYF.

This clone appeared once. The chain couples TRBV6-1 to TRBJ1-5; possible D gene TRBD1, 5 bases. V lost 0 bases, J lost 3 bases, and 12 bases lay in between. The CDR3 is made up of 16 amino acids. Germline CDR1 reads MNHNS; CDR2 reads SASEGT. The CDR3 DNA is TGTGCCAGCAGTGAAGCTAAGGCAGGGCTCAATCAGCCCCAGCATTTT. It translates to CASSEAKAGLNQPQHF.

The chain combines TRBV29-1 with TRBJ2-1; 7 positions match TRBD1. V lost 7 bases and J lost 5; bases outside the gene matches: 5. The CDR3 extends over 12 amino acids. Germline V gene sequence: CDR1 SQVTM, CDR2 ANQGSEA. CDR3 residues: CSARQGNNEQFF. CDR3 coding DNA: TGCAGCGCCCGACAGGGAAACAATGAGCAGTTCTTC.

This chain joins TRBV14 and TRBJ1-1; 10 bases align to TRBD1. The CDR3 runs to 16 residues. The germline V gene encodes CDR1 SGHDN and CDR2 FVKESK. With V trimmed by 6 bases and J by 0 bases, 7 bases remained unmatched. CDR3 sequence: CASSTLDRGLNTEAFF. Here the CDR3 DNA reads TGTGCCAGCAGTACTCTCGACAGGGGGCTGAACACTGAAGCTTTCTTT.

The CDR3 region has the DNA TGTGCCAGCAGTCTGCGGTCCGGGGACACTGAAGCTTTCTTT. Its protein is CASSLRSGDTEAFF. The chain couples TRBV6-4 to TRBJ1-1; D is uncertain. Trimming took 5 bases from V and 3 from J, leaving 13 bases between them. CDR3 length equals 14 residues. The germline V gene encodes CDR1 MRHNA and CDR2 SNTAGT.

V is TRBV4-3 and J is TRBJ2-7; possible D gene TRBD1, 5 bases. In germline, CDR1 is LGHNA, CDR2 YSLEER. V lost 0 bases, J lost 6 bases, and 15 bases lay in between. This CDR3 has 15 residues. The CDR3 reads CASSQDWQGSREQYF. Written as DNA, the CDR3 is TGCGCCAGCAGCCAAGATTGGCAGGGATCGCGCGAGCAGTACTTC.

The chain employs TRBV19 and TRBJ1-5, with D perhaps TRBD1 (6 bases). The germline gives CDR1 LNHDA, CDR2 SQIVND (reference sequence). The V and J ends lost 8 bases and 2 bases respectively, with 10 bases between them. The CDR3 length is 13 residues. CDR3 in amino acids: CASGWTGNQPQHF. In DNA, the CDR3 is TGTGCCAGTGGGTGGACAGGCAATCAGCCCCAGCATTTT.

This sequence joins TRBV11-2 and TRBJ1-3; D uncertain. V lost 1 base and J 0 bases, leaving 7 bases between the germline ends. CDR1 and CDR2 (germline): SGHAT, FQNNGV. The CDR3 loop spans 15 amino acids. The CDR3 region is CASSLVQSSGNTIYF. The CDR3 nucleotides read TGTGCCAGCAGCTTAGTACAGAGCTCTGGAAACACCATATATTTT.

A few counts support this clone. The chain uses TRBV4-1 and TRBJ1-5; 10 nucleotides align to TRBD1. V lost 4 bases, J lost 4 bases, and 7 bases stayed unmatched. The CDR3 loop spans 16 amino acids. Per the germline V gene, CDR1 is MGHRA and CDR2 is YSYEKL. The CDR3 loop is CASSPGQGLRNQPQHF. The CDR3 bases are TGCGCCAGCAGCCCGGGACAGGGGCTTCGGAATCAGCCCCAGCATTTT.

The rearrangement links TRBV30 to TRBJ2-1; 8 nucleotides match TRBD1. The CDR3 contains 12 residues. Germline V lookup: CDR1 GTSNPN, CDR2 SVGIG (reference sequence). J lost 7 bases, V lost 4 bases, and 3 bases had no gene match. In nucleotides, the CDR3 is TGTGCCTGGACGGACAGGGCGAATGAGCAGTTCTTC. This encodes CAWTDRANEQFF.

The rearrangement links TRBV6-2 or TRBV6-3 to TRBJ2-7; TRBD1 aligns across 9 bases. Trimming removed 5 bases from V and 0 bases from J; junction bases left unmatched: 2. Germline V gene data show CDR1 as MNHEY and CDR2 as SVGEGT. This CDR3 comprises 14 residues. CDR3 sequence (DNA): TGTGCCAGCAGTCAGGGACAGGGCTCCTACGAGCAGTACTTC. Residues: CASSQGQGSYEQYF.

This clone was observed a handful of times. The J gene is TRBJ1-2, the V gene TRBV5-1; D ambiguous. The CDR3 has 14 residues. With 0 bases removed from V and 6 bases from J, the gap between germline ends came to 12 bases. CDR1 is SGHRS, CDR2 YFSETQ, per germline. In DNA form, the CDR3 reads TGCGCCAGCAGCTTGGCGGCAGCGGTCAATGGCTACACCTTC. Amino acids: CASSLAAAVNGYTF.

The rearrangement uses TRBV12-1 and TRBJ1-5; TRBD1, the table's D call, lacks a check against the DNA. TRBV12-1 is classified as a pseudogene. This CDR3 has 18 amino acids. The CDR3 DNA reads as TGTGCCAGCAGCTATGCGACGGGACAGGGGAACGGCAATCAGCCCCAGCATTTT. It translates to CASSYATGQGNGNQPQHF.

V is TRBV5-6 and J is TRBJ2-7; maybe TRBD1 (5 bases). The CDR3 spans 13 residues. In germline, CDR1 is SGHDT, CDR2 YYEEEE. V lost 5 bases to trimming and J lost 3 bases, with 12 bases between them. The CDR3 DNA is TGTGCCAGCAGGTCCGACAGATACTACGAGCAGTACTTC. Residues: CASRSDRYYEQYF.